Each of the 21 T cell receptor beta chains below was sequenced from the same sample in a study of STAT3 mutations in large granular lymphocyte leukemia. Study-wide findings and caveats: At least one immunodominant TCR beta clonotype appeared in every T-cell large granular lymphocyte leukemia patient.

The antigens of these receptors remain unknown. The method was immunoSEQ multiplex PCR; TCRdb's version includes in-frame clones alone and lacks a portion of them. The data show 15,000 to 17,000 clones, about 90% seen once. The sample consisted of peripheral blood mononuclear cells. The receptors derive from a woman in her 50s with T-cell large granular lymphocyte leukemia. Some clones in this sample may be carry-over from other donors' samples.

The V gene is TRBV7-9, the J gene TRBJ1-1, with D uncertain. The CDR3 is 15 residues long. CDR1 is SEHNR, CDR2 FQNEAQ, per germline (reference sequence). V lost 5 bases and J 0 bases, leaving 13 bases between the germline ends. CDR3 DNA sequence: TGTGCCAGCAGCGCGAATCGTGGGGTGAACACTGAAGCTTTCTTT. This codes for CASSANRGVNTEAFF.

This sequence joins TRBV6-5 and TRBJ1-2; D remains ambiguous. The CDR3 covers 15 residues. Germline CDR1 MNHEY, CDR2 SVGAGI. The V end lost 6 bases, the J end lost 2 bases, and 16 bases lay between the germline ends. CDR3 DNA: TGTGCCAGCAGCTCCCGCCGGGGAGGGAACTATGGCTACACCTTC. Its translation: CASSSRRGGNYGYTF.

The chain couples TRBV7-2 to TRBJ1-1, with D possibly TRBD1 on 5 matching bases. V lost 5 bases and J 8 bases, leaving 18 bases between the germline ends. CDR1 is SGHTA, CDR2 FQGNSA, per germline. This CDR3 contains 14 residues. CDR3 coding DNA: TGTGCCAGCAGCAGATACGTAATTGGGGCGGAAGCTTTCTTT. Amino acid sequence: CASSRYVIGAEAFF.

CDR3 amino acids: CASSLFLNTGELFF. CDR3 nucleotide sequence: TGTGCCAGCAGCTTATTCTTAAACACCGGGGAGCTGTTTTTT. The chain joins TRBV5-6 to TRBJ2-2, with unresolved D. V was pared by 2 bases and J by 2 bases, with 7 bases between. CDR1 SGHDT and CDR2 YYEEEE come from the germline V gene. The CDR3 is 14 amino acids.

The V and J genes are TRBV25-1 and TRBJ2-3; unclear D gene. CDR3 length: 15 residues. The germline gives CDR1 MGHDK, CDR2 SYGVNS. V was shortened by 6 bases and J by 4 bases, with 17 bases between the two germline ends. CDR3 sequence (DNA): TGTGCCAGCAGCACCGGCCCCTGGGCCCCAGATACGCAGTATTTT. This encodes CASSTGPWAPDTQYF.

This chain joins TRBV11-1 and TRBJ2-7; D gene ambiguous. This CDR3 region has 14 residues. Germline V gene lookup returns CDR1 SGHAT and CDR2 FQDESV (reference sequence). V was pared by 1 base and J by 4 bases, with 11 bases between. The CDR3 loop is CASSLVGNRYEQYF. DNA for the CDR3: TGTGCCAGCAGCTTAGTGGGAAATCGGTACGAGCAGTACTTC.

V is TRBV18 and J is TRBJ1-2; D is unclear. The CDR3 spans 14 residues. V was cut by 0 bases and J by 6 bases, with 11 bases left in between. Germline lookup yields CDR1 KGHSH and CDR2 LQKENI. CDR3: CASSPPIRLNGYTF. DNA of the CDR3: TGTGCCAGCTCACCACCGATAAGGTTGAATGGCTACACCTTC.

V is TRBV2 and J is TRBJ2-7; D remains ambiguous. Looked up from germline, CDR1 is SNHLY and CDR2 is FYNNEI. The CDR3 consists of 13 residues. V dropped 6 bases and J dropped 0 bases, with 9 bases sitting between them. This chain's CDR3 is CASRIQLSYEQYF. CDR3 bases: TGTGCCAGCAGGATCCAGCTCTCCTACGAGCAGTACTTC.

The CDR3 sequence: CAISESPNGDYEQYF. The CDR3 bases are TGTGCCATCAGTGAGAGCCCAAACGGGGATTACGAGCAGTACTTC. This chain joins TRBV10-3 and TRBJ2-7; D is possibly TRBD2 (5 bases). The V end was cut by 2 bases, the J end by 4 bases, with 15 bases between. The CDR3 covers 15 residues. From germline, CDR1 is ENHRY and CDR2 SYGVKD.

J is TRBJ1-2 and V is TRBV5-4; D is perhaps TRBD1 (6 bases). V lost 5 bases to trimming and J lost 5 bases, with 19 bases between them. There are 15 residues in the CDR3. Germline values: CDR1 SGHNT, CDR2 YYREEE (reference sequence). CDR3 nucleotides: TGTGCCAGCAGTTCCCAAGGAACAGGGATTTATGGCTACACCTTC. Its protein is CASSSQGTGIYGYTF.

This rearrangement joins TRBV6-5 to TRBJ1-2; weak D call: TRBD1 (5 bases). V was clipped by 2 bases and J by 8 bases, with 12 bases between them. The CDR3 consists of 13 residues. Germline V CDR1 and CDR2: MNHEY, SVGAGI. CDR3 sequence reads: CASSYVRENGYTF. CDR3 sequence (DNA): TGTGCCAGCAGTTACGTCAGGGAAAACGGCTACACCTTC.

In its sample, this clone was seen once. The V and J genes are TRBV18 and TRBJ2-7; D unclear. Germline CDR1 is KGHSH and CDR2 is LQKENI. Trimming cost V 3 bases and J 2 bases, with 17 bases left between them. The CDR3 contains 16 residues. The CDR3 region is CASSPSVGDGAYEQYF. CDR3 nucleotide sequence: TGTGCCAGCTCACCCTCGGTCGGAGATGGAGCCTACGAGCAGTACTTC.

Written as DNA, the CDR3 is TGTGCCAGCAGCTTGGAGGGGGGTGGCGCCTACGAGCAGTACTTC. Its translation: CASSLEGGGAYEQYF. This sequence joins TRBV5-4 and TRBJ2-7; D possibly uses TRBD1 or TRBD2 (6 bases each). This CDR3 is built from 15 residues. V was cut by 0 bases and J by 2 bases, with 12 bases left in between. Germline V gives CDR1 SGHNT, CDR2 YYREEE (reference sequence).

V and J are TRBV7-8 and TRBJ1-4; no definite D call. Germline loops: CDR1 SGHVS, CDR2 FQNEAQ. Trimming stripped 5 bases from V and 4 bases from J, with 11 bases between. The CDR3 is made up of 14 amino acids. CDR3 nucleotides: TGTGCCAGCAGCGACCGCGAGGGTAATGAAAAACTGTTTTTT. This translates into CASSDREGNEKLFF.

V usage is TRBV29-1 and J usage is TRBJ1-1; D is perhaps TRBD1 (5 bases). Germline CDR1 SQVTM, CDR2 ANQGSEA. The CDR3 consists of 13 residues. Between the trimmed V and J ends, which lost 8 bases and 8 bases, there was a span of 21 bases. CDR3 sequence (DNA): TGCAGCCACCTCGGGACCTTAAGATCGGAAGCTTTCTTT. It codes for CSHLGTLRSEAFF.

The V and J genes are TRBV5-1 and TRBJ2-3, with D maybe TRBD2 (6 bases). Germline values: CDR1 SGHRS, CDR2 YFSETQ. V dropped 1 base and J dropped 1 base, with 10 bases sitting between them. The CDR3 has 15 residues. The CDR3 protein is CASSLWRGRTDTQYF. The CDR3, as DNA: TGCGCCAGCAGCTTGTGGCGGGGTCGCACAGATACGCAGTATTTT.

The gene calls are TRBV6-5 and TRBJ2-1; tentative D call: TRBD1 (5 bases). Trimming shortened V by 5 bases and J by 6 bases, and 11 bases separated the two germline ends. The CDR3 totals 13 residues. Germline V lookup: CDR1 MNHEY, CDR2 SVGAGI. In DNA form, the CDR3 reads TGTGCCAGCAGTACGACAGTCTCCAATGAGCAGTTCTTC. Protein: CASSTTVSNEQFF.

CDR3 nucleotide sequence: TGTGCCAGCAGCCCTAGACAAGCAACTGGCAGGCAGTACTTC. The encoded protein is CASSPRQATGRQYF. This rearrangement joins TRBV7-9 to TRBJ2-7; unclear D gene. There are 14 residues in the CDR3. Trimming left V 5 bases short and J 9 bases short, with 20 bases between. CDR1 is SEHNR, CDR2 FQNEAQ, per germline (reference sequence).

The chain employs TRBV5-4 and TRBJ2-7, with 8 positions matching TRBD2. From germline, CDR1 is SGHNT and CDR2 YYREEE (reference sequence). V gave up 5 bases and J gave up 0 bases; unmatched junction bases: 13. This CDR3 comprises 17 residues. The DNA of the CDR3 is TGTGCCAGCAGGGGGAGAGGCTCAAGCGGGAGCTCCTACGAGCAGTACTTC. It yields the protein CASRGRGSSGSSYEQYF. The entire variable domain, with the rest obtained from reference TRBV5-4 and TRBJ2-7, is as follows: ETGVTQSPTHLIKTRGQQVTLRCSSQSGHNTVSWYQQALGQGPQFIFQYYREEENGRGNFPPRFSGLQFPNYSSELNVNALELDDSALYLCASRGRGSSGSSYEQYFGPGTRLTVT.

The rearrangement joins TRBV4-1 to TRBJ2-7; 8 positions agree with TRBD1. The CDR3 extends over 17 amino acids. The junction had 7 bases not matched to a gene; V was cut back by 0 bases and J by 0 bases. The germline V gene has CDR1 MGHRA and CDR2 YSYEKL. The CDR3 protein is CASSQDRSQGGSYEQYF. The CDR3 DNA follows: TGCGCCAGCAGCCAAGATCGGTCACAGGGGGGCTCCTACGAGCAGTACTTC.

J is TRBJ2-3 and V is TRBV7-6; the D gene is possibly TRBD1 (7 bases). The CDR3 consists of 16 residues. The ends were cut back, 4 bases at V and 1 base at J, with 15 bases in the middle. From germline, CDR1 is SGHVS and CDR2 FNYEAQ. The CDR3 reads CASSWGQGEGTDTQYF. CDR3 coding DNA: TGTGCCAGCAGCTGGGGCCAGGGGGAGGGCACAGATACGCAGTATTTT.